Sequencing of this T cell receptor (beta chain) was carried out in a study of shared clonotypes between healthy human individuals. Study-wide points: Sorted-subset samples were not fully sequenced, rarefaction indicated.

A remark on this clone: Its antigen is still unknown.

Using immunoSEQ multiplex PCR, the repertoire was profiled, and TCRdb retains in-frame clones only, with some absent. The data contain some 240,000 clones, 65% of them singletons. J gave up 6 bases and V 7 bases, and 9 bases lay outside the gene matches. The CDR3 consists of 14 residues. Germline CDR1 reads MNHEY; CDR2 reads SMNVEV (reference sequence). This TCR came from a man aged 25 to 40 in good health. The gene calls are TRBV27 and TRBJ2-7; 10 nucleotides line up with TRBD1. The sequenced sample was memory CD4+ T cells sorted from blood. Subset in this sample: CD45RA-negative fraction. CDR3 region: CASNMDRGIGEQYF. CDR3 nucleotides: TGTGCCAGCAACATGGACAGGGGGATCGGCGAGCAGTACTTC.